A selection of T cell receptor beta chains follows, all from one sample in a study of cytomegalovirus exposure and HLA in healthy donors. Produced via immunoSEQ multiplex PCR; TCRdb's table is partial and in-frame only. The data contain more than 85,000 clones, around three quarters of them seen just once; the ten biggest clones take up roughly 8.2%. Sequenced: PBMCs. These receptors originate from a woman between 45 and 65 years old in good health and CMV-seropositive. Both conserved end residues are part of each CDR3. Fields, in order: clone size, D gene, J gene, V gene, CDR3 protein, CDR3 DNA. D genes are given only for firm matches. The size field is filled for only some rows; it gives once, few, many or a size class.

>-|TRBD2|TRBJ2-1|TRBV11-3
CASSLVAGGLGEQFF
TGTGCCAGCAGCTTAGTGGCGGGAGGGCTGGGTGAGCAGTTCTTC
>-|TRBD1|TRBJ1-2|TRBV11-2
CASSSDRDYGYTF
TGTGCCAGCAGCTCGGACAGGGACTATGGCTACACCTTC
>-|TRBD1|TRBJ2-7|TRBV7-9
CASSLGQNEQYF
TGTGCCAGCAGCTTGGGACAGAACGAGCAGTACTTC
>-|-|TRBJ2-1|TRBV19
CASSIDGNNEQFF
TGTGCCAGTAGTATAGACGGGAACAATGAGCAGTTCTTC
>few|-|TRBJ1-4|TRBV6-6
CASSLSPTNEKLFF
TGTGCCAGTTCCTTATCCCCAACTAATGAAAAACTGTTTTTT
>-|TRBD2|TRBJ2-3|TRBV7-9
CASSFSGVTDTQYF
TGTGCCAGCAGCTTTAGCGGGGTAACAGATACGCAGTATTTT
>few|TRBD1|TRBJ2-5|TRBV19
CASSVDRERSAQYF
TGTGCCAGTAGTGTGGACAGGGAACGGTCGGCCCAGTACTTC
>-|-|TRBJ1-1|TRBV27
CASSLRRGGTEAFF
TGTGCCAGCAGTTTAAGGCGGGGAGGCACTGAAGCTTTCTTT
>-|TRBD1|TRBJ1-5|TRBV7-2
CASSRPPGQGAYQPQHF
TGTGCCAGCAGCCGACCCCCGGGACAGGGGGCTTACCAGCCCCAGCATTTT
>-|-|TRBJ2-3|TRBV5-4
CASSLSRGASTDTQYF
TGTGCCAGCAGCTTGAGTCGGGGTGCTAGCACAGATACGCAGTATTTT
>-|TRBD2|TRBJ2-5|TRBV2
CASVAGGPYQETQYF
TGTGCCAGCGTAGCGGGGGGGCCATACCAAGAGACCCAGTACTTC
>-|-|TRBJ2-7|TRBV4-1
CASSPTTPSDSYEQYF
TGCGCCAGCAGCCCGACGACGCCTAGCGACTCCTACGAGCAGTACTTC
>-|-|TRBJ2-2|TRBV20-1
CSARRAGELFF
TGCAGTGCACGGAGGGCCGGGGAGCTGTTTTTT
>-|TRBD1|TRBJ1-4|TRBV2
CASRDRVGNEKLFF
TGTGCCAGCAGGGACAGGGTCGGGAATGAAAAACTGTTTTTT
>-|TRBD1|TRBJ2-3|TRBV19
CASSPSLDRGRTDTQYF
TGTGCCAGTAGTCCCTCCCTGGACAGGGGGAGGACAGATACGCAGTATTTT
>once|TRBD1|TRBJ2-1|TRBV11-2
CASSEGQGAQPNEQFF
TGTGCCAGCAGCGAGGGACAGGGGGCTCAGCCCAATGAGCAGTTCTTC
>once|TRBD2|TRBJ2-2|TRBV11-3
CASSLLAGGELFF
TGTGCCAGCAGCTTACTAGCGGGCGGGGAGCTGTTTTTT
>-|-|TRBJ2-2|TRBV18
CASSPKIAEITGELFF
TGTGCCAGCTCACCGAAGATAGCGGAGATCACCGGGGAGCTGTTTTTT
>-|-|TRBJ2-1|TRBV7-7
CASSLFRGGEQFF
TGTGCCAGCAGCTTATTTAGAGGGGGTGAGCAGTTCTTC
>once|TRBD2|TRBJ2-5|TRBV19
CASSMVTSGGYLQETQYF
TGTGCCAGTAGTATGGTCACTAGCGGGGGCTACCTTCAAGAGACCCAGTACTTC
>few|-|TRBJ2-5|TRBV5-4
CASSPDRLETQYF
TGTGCCAGCAGCCCCGACAGGCTGGAGACCCAGTACTTC
>-|TRBD2|TRBJ2-3|TRBV11-2
CASSPEIAGDTQYF
TGTGCCAGCAGCCCCGAGATAGCGGGGGATACGCAGTATTTT
>-|-|TRBJ2-3|TRBV19
CASSNGASTDTQYF
TGTGCCAGTAGTAACGGTGCTAGCACAGATACGCAGTATTTT
>-|-|TRBJ2-5|TRBV14
CASSQGSAQETQYF
TGTGCCAGCAGCCAAGGAAGCGCTCAAGAGACCCAGTACTTC
>-|TRBD1|TRBJ2-3|TRBV5-4
CASSPTRTGDGTDTQYF
TGTGCCAGCAGCCCAACCCGCACAGGGGATGGGACAGATACGCAGTATTTT
>-|-|TRBJ2-3|TRBV5-6
CASSWTSGMDTQYF
TGTGCCAGCAGCTGGACGTCAGGGATGGATACGCAGTATTTT
>-|-|TRBJ1-2|TRBV2
CASSAEGEGYTF
TGTGCCAGCAGCGCAGAGGGGGAGGGCTACACCTTC